This T cell receptor (beta chain) is drawn from a study of cytomegalovirus exposure and HLA in healthy donors. 60 Vbeta and 13 Jbeta primers were used in PCR. Clones were read by immunoSEQ multiplex PCR, and TCRdb kept only the in-frame ones, dropping some. In the table there are some 150,000 clones, 50% to 75% of which are singletons. Comment on this clone: Its target is not known.

Overall study results and limits: Later analysis suggested links between common viral pathogens and several top significant clusters.

From germline, CDR1 is LNHDA and CDR2 SQIVND (reference sequence). Trimming shortened V by 6 bases and J by 1 base, and 10 bases separated the two germline ends. The length of the CDR3 is 14 residues. The receptor was derived from a woman in her twenties or thirties in good health and CMV-seropositive. The material sequenced was PBMCs. The rearrangement links TRBV19 to TRBJ1-5; tentatively, D is TRBD1 (6 bases). This chain's CDR3 is CASSPDSSNQPQHF. CDR3 in DNA: TGTGCCAGTAGCCCGGACAGCAGCAATCAGCCCCAGCATTTT.